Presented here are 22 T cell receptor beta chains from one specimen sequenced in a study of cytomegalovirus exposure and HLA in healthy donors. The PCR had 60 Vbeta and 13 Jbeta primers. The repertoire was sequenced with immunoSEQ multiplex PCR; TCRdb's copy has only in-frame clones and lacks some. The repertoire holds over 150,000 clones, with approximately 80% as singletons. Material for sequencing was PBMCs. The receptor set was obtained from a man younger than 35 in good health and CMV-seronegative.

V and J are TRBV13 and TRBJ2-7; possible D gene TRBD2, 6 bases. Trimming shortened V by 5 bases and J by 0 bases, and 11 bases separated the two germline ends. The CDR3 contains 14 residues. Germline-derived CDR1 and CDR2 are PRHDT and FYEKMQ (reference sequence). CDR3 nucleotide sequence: TGTGCCAGCAGCGCGTCGGGGGTCTCCTACGAGCAGTACTTC. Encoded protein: CASSASGVSYEQYF.

CDR3 protein: CASSRGQGIYGYTF. The CDR3 DNA sequence: TGTGCCAGCAGTAGGGGACAGGGAATCTATGGCTACACCTTC. The rearrangement links TRBV6-1 to TRBJ1-2; 9 bases are a match to TRBD1. The germline V gene has CDR1 MNHNS and CDR2 SASEGT. The ends lost 5 bases at V and 4 bases at J; junction bases unmatched: 5. The CDR3 covers 14 residues.

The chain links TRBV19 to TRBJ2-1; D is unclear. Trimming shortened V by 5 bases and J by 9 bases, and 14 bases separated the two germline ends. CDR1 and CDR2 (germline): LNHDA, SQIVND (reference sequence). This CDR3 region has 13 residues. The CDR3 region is CASSPSLVREQFF. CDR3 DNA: TGTGCCAGTAGTCCGAGTCTAGTACGTGAGCAGTTCTTC.

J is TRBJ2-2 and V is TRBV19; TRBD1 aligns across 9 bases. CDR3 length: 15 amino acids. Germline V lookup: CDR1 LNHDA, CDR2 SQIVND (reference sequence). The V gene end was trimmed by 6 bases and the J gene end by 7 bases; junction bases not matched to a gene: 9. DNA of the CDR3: TGTGCCAGTAGCGGACAGGGGAGGGTTGGCGGGGAGCTGTTTTTT. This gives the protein CASSGQGRVGGELFF.

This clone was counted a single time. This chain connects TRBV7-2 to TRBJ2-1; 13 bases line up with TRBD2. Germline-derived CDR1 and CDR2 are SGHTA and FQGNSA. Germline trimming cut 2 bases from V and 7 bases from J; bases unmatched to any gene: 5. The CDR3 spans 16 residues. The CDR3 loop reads CASSLRRTSGRNEQFF. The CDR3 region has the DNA TGTGCCAGCAGCTTACGGCGGACTAGCGGGAGAAATGAGCAGTTCTTC.

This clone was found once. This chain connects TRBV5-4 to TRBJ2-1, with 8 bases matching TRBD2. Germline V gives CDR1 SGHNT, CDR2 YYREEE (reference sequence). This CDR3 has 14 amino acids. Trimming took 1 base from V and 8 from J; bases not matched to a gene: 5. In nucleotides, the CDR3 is TGTGCCAGCAGCTTGAGTCCAGCGGGAGATGAGCAGTTCTTC. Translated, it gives CASSLSPAGDEQFF.

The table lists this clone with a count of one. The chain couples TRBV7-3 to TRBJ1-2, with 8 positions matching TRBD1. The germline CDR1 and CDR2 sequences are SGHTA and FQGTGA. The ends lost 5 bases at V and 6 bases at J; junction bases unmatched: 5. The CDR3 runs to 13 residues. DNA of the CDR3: TGTGCCAGCAGCCTCGGACAGGGAGATGGCTACACCTTC. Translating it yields CASSLGQGDGYTF.

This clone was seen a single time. For the CDR3, the DNA is TGTGCCAGCAGGAAGGGACAGGGACTATTCGAGCAGTACTTC. Its protein is CASRKGQGLFEQYF. The V gene is TRBV6-1, the J gene TRBJ2-7, with 9 bases fitting TRBD1. The CDR3 is made up of 14 amino acids. V gave up 6 bases and J gave up 6 bases; unmatched junction bases: 9. Germline lookup yields CDR1 MNHNS and CDR2 SASEGT.

The CDR3 coding sequence is TGTGCCAGCAGTGCGGGGTCGGGTGGCTACACCTTC. Encoded protein: CASSAGSGGYTF. The chain is built from TRBV2 and TRBJ1-2; D gene uncertain. Trimming left V 4 bases short and J 7 bases short, with 10 bases between. Per germline, CDR1 SNHLY and CDR2 FYNNEI. This CDR3 region has 12 residues.

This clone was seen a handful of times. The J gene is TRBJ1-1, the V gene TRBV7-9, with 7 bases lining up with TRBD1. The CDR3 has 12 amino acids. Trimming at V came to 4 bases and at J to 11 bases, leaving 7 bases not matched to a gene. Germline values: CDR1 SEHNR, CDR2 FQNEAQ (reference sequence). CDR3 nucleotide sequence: TGTGCCAGCAGCTCCTTCGACAGGGAGGCTTTCTTT. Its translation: CASSSFDREAFF.

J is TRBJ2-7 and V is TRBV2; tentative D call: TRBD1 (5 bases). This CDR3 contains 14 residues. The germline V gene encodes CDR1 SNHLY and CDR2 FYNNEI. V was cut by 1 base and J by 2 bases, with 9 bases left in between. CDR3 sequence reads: CASSEDRLAYEQYF. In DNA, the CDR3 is TGTGCCAGCAGTGAAGACAGGTTGGCCTACGAGCAGTACTTC.

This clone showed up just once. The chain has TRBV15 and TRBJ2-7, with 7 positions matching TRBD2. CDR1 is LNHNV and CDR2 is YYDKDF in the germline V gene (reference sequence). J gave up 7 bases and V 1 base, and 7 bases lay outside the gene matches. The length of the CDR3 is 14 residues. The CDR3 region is CATSRGGGSGEQYF. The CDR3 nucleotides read TGTGCCACCAGCAGAGGGGGAGGGTCGGGGGAGCAGTACTTC.

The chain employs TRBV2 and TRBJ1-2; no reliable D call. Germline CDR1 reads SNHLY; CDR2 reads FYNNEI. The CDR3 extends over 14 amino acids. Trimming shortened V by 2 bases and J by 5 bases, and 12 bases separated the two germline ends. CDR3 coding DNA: TGTGCCAGCAGTGAAAGCCAGACTCTTTATGGCTACACCTTC. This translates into CASSESQTLYGYTF.

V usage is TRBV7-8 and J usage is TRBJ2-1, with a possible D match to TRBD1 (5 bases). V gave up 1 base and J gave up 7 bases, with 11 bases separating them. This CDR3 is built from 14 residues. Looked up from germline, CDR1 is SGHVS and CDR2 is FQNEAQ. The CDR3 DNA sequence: TGTGCCAGCAGCTTAGGGGGCTCGGCGAATGAGCAGTTCTTC. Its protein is CASSLGGSANEQFF.

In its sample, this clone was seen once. DNA for the CDR3: TGTGCCAGCAGCGTAGGTGGAGCGGGAGCAGATACGCAGTATTTT. Amino acid sequence: CASSVGGAGADTQYF. The chain employs TRBV9 and TRBJ2-3, with 8 positions matching TRBD2. The CDR3 sequence is 15 residues long. With 0 bases clipped from V and 4 bases from J, the junction kept 4 bases outside the gene matches. Germline assignment: CDR1 SGDLS and CDR2 YYNGEE. Full variable domain (outside the CDR3, taken from reference TRBV9 and TRBJ2-3): DSGVTQTPKHLITATGQRVTLRCSPRSGDLSVYWYQQSLDQGLQFLIQYYNGEERAKGNILERFSAQQFPDLHSELNLSSLELGDSALYFCASSVGGAGADTQYFGPGTRLTVL.

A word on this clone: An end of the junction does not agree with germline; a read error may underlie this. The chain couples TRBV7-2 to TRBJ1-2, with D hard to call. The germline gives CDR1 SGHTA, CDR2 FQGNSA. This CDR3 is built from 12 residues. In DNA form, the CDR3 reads TGTGCCAGCAGGTTAGGTGGAGAAGGCTACACCTTC. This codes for CASRLGGEGYTF.

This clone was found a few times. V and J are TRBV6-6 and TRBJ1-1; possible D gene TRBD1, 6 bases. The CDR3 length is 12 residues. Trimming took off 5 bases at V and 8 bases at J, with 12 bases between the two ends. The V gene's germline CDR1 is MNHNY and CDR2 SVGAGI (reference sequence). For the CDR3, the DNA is TGTGCCAGCAGTAAAGGGGGATACGAAGCTTTCTTT. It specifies CASSKGGYEAFF.

The CDR3 loop is CASRWQRSATYEQFF. In DNA, the CDR3 is TGTGCCAGCAGGTGGCAAAGGAGCGCGACTTATGAGCAGTTCTTC. The chain recombines TRBV13 with TRBJ2-1, with no clear D. Germline lookup yields CDR1 PRHDT and CDR2 FYEKMQ (reference sequence). CDR3 length equals 15 residues. Trimming stripped 6 bases from V and 8 bases from J, with 20 bases between.

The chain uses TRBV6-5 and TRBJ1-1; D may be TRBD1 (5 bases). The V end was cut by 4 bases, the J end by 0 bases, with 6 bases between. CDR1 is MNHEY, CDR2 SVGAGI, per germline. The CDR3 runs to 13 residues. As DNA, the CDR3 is TGTGCCAGCAGTTCACAGGTGAACACTGAAGCTTTCTTT. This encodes CASSSQVNTEAFF.

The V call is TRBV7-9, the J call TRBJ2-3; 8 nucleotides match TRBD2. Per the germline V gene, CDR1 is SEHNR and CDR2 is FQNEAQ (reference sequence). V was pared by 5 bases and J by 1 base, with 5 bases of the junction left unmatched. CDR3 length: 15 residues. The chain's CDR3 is CASSHSGTGTDTQYF. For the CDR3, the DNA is TGTGCCAGCAGCCATAGCGGGACGGGCACAGATACGCAGTATTTT.

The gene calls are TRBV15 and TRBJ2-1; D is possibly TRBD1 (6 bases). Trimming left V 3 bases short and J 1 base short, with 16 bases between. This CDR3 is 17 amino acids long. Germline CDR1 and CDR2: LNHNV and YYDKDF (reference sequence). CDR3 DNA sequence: TGTGCCACCAGCAGGGGCCCGGACAGAGATTCCTACAATGAGCAGTTCTTC. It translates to CATSRGPDRDSYNEQFF.

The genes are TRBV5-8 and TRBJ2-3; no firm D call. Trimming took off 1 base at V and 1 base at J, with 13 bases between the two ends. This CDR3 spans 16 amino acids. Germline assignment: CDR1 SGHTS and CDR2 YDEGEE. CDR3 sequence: CASSLKRYKRTDTQYF. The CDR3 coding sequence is TGTGCCAGCAGCTTGAAACGCTATAAACGCACAGATACGCAGTATTTT.